One and the same sample provided the 14 T cell receptor beta chains below, sequenced in a study of blood T cell repertoires in COVID-19. The protocol was immunoSEQ multiplex PCR, while the TCRdb copy is restricted to in-frame clones and leaves out a portion. The sample lists around 200,000 clones, approximately 86% occurring once. Sample: peripheral blood. All receptors come from a man aged 35 to 55 with active or convalescent COVID-19.

The chain joins TRBV27 to TRBJ2-3, with 14 bases fitting TRBD2. V lost 4 bases, J lost 3 bases, and 6 bases stayed unmatched. Germline V gene sequence: CDR1 MNHEY, CDR2 SMNVEV (reference sequence). The CDR3 has 17 residues. The chain's CDR3 is CASSSSRTSGGTDTQYF. In nucleotides, the CDR3 is TGTGCCAGCAGTTCGTCGCGGACTAGCGGGGGGACAGATACGCAGTATTTT.

V and J are TRBV5-4 and TRBJ2-5; D ambiguous. Germline V gives CDR1 SGHNT, CDR2 YYREEE (reference sequence). V lost 3 bases and J 7 bases, leaving 7 bases between the germline ends. The CDR3 runs to 11 residues. CDR3 DNA sequence: TGTGCCAGCAGCTCCTCACTGACCCAGTACTTC. Its protein is CASSSSLTQYF.

V usage is TRBV28 and J usage is TRBJ1-3, with D uncertain. V lost 6 bases to trimming and J lost 0 bases, with 9 bases between them. Germline values: CDR1 MDHEN, CDR2 SYDVKM. The CDR3 length is 14 residues. The CDR3 sequence is CASSLSFSGNTIYF. The CDR3 DNA reads TGTGCCAGCAGCCTATCGTTCTCTGGAAACACCATATATTTT.

The V and J genes are TRBV5-1 and TRBJ1-2; D gene uncertain. V was shortened by 4 bases and J by 5 bases, with 15 bases between the two germline ends. The CDR3 has 14 amino acids. Germline-derived CDR1 and CDR2 are SGHRS and YFSETQ. The CDR3 loop is CASSQSLVRYGYTF. The CDR3 DNA reads as TGCGCCAGCAGCCAAAGCCTGGTACGTTATGGCTACACCTTC. Based on the CDR3 plus reference TRBV5-1 and TRBJ1-2, the full variable domain is KAGVTQTPRYLIKTRGQQVTLSCSPISGHRSVSWYQQTPGQGLQFLFEYFSETQRNKGNFPGRFSGRQFSNSRSEMNVSTLELGDSALYLCASSQSLVRYGYTFGSGTRLTVV.

The chain recombines TRBV2 with TRBJ2-3, with TRBD1 matching 7 bases. This CDR3 has 13 residues. Germline-derived CDR1 and CDR2 are SNHLY and FYNNEI. The junction had 4 bases not matched to a gene; V was cut back by 5 bases and J by 5 bases. CDR3 sequence (DNA): TGTGCCAGCAGTAGGGACAGTATAGATACGCAGTATTTT. Protein sequence: CASSRDSIDTQYF.

The V and J genes are TRBV6-5 and TRBJ2-1, with a weak D call TRBD2 (6 bases). The CDR3 has 15 amino acids. The germline V gene encodes CDR1 MNHEY and CDR2 SVGAGI. Trimming shortened V by 3 bases and J by 5 bases, and 14 bases separated the two germline ends. The CDR3 is CASSYGGTAHNEQFF. The CDR3 nucleotides read TGTGCCAGCAGTTATGGAGGGACGGCCCACAATGAGCAGTTCTTC.

The chain carries TRBV28 and TRBJ2-7; TRBD1 is a possible D gene (5 bases). V was pared by 3 bases and J by 3 bases, with 24 bases between. This CDR3 is built from 18 residues. Germline V gene sequence: CDR1 MDHEN, CDR2 SYDVKM. This CDR3 reads CASSLALPRPTDFYEQYF. The CDR3 region has the DNA TGTGCCAGCAGTTTGGCCCTACCTCGCCCGACAGACTTCTACGAGCAGTACTTC.

This clone was observed a single time. The rearrangement joins TRBV27 to TRBJ1-1; tentative D call: TRBD1 (5 bases). V shed 3 bases and J shed 4 bases, with 9 bases lying between them. CDR3 size: 13 residues. The germline gives CDR1 MNHEY, CDR2 SMNVEV (reference sequence). The CDR3 DNA sequence: TGTGCCAGCAGTTTCGGGGGGACCACTGAAGCTTTCTTT. This codes for CASSFGGTTEAFF.

The chain joins TRBV28 to TRBJ1-1; possible D gene TRBD1, 5 bases. Trimming removed 4 bases at V and 3 bases at J, with 15 bases between. There are 15 residues in the CDR3. Germline V gene sequence: CDR1 MDHEN, CDR2 SYDVKM. As DNA, the CDR3 is TGTGCCAGCAGTTCCTCCGGAGGGGCAGACACTGAAGCTTTCTTT. Translating it yields CASSSSGGADTEAFF. The full variable domain, in which reference TRBV28 and TRBJ1-1 provide the parts outside the CDR3, is DVKVTQSSRYLVKRTGEKVFLECVQDMDHENMFWYRQDPGLGLRLIYFSYDVKMKEKGDIPEGYSVSREKKERFSLILESASTNQTSMYLCASSSSGGADTEAFFGQGTRLTVV.

CDR3 amino acids: CASSLMVSSYEQYF. CDR3 in DNA: TGCGCCAGCAGCTTGATGGTCAGCTCCTACGAGCAGTACTTC. The chain joins TRBV5-1 to TRBJ2-7, with unresolved D. This CDR3 spans 14 amino acids. The germline V gene has CDR1 SGHRS and CDR2 YFSETQ. The ends were cut back, 1 base at V and 0 bases at J, with 8 bases in the middle.

The genes are TRBV9 and TRBJ2-7; D not certain. V lost 0 bases and J 1 base, leaving 11 bases between the germline ends. This CDR3 is built from 15 residues. Germline V gives CDR1 SGDLS, CDR2 YYNGEE. The CDR3 DNA reads TGTGCCAGCAGCGTAGACCACAGCTTATCCTACGAGCAGTACTTC. It is translated as CASSVDHSLSYEQYF.

V usage is TRBV5-1 and J usage is TRBJ2-7, with unresolved D. CDR3 length equals 14 residues. Germline V gene lookup returns CDR1 SGHRS and CDR2 YFSETQ. V gave up 5 bases and J gave up 0 bases, with 12 bases separating them. CDR3 DNA: TGCGCCAGCAGTTATTTGCTAACCTCCTACGAGCAGTACTTC. It specifies CASSYLLTSYEQYF. The variable domain in full, with the rest retrieved from reference TRBV5-1 and TRBJ2-7, is KAGVTQTPRYLIKTRGQQVTLSCSPISGHRSVSWYQQTPGQGLQFLFEYFSETQRNKGNFPGRFSGRQFSNSRSEMNVSTLELGDSALYLCASSYLLTSYEQYFGPGTRLTVT.

The rearrangement uses TRBV7-9 and TRBJ1-3; tentative D call: TRBD1 (5 bases). This CDR3 has 17 residues. The ends were cut back, 0 bases at V and 0 bases at J, with 12 bases in the middle. In germline, CDR1 is SEHNR, CDR2 FQNEAQ (reference sequence). Here the CDR3 DNA reads TGTGCCAGCAGCTTAGCTGGGGGGACCAGCTCTGGAAACACCATATATTTT. It translates to CASSLAGGTSSGNTIYF.

Here the CDR3 reads CASRGQGNEQYF. CDR3 nucleotides: TGTGCCAGCAGGGGACAGGGGAACGAGCAGTACTTC. The rearrangement uses TRBV7-2 and TRBJ2-7; 10 nucleotides agree with TRBD1. The CDR3 runs 12 residues. The ends lost 6 bases at V and 5 bases at J; junction bases unmatched: 1. The germline V gene encodes CDR1 SGHTA and CDR2 FQGNSA.